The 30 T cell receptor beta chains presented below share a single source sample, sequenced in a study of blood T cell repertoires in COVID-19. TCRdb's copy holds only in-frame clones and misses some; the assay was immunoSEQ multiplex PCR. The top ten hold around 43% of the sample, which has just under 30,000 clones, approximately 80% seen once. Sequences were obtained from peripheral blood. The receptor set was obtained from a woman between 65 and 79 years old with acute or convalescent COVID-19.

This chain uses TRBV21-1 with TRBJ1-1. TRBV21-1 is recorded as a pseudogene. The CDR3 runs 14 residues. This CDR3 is CASSKGRDRGEAFF. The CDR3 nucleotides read TGTGCCAGCAGCAAAGGGAGGGATAGGGGTGAAGCTTTCTTT.

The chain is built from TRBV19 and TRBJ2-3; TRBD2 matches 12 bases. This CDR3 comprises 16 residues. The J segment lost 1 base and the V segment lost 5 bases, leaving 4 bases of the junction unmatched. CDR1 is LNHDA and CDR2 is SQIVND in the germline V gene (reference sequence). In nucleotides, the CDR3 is TGTGCCAGTAGTGTGACTAGCGGGGGAGGCACAGATACGCAGTATTTT. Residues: CASSVTSGGGTDTQYF.

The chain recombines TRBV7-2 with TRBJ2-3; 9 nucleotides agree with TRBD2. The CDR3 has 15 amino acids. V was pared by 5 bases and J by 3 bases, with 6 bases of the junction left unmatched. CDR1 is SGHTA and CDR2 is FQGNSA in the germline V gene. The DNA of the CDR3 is TGTGCCAGCAGCGTCCTAGCGGGAATGACAGATACGCAGTATTTT. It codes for CASSVLAGMTDTQYF.

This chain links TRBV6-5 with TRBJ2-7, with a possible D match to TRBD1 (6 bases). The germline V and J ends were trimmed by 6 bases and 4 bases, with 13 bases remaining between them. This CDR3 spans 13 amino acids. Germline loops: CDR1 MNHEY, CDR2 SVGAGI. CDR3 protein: CASRSTGSYEQYF. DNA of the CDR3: TGTGCCAGCAGATCAACAGGGTCATACGAGCAGTACTTC.

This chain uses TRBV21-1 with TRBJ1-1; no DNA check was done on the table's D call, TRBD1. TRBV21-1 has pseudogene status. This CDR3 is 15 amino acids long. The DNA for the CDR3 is TGTGCCAGCAACCCTAGAACAGGGAGTACCACTGAAGCTTTCTTT. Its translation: CASNPRTGSTTEAFF.

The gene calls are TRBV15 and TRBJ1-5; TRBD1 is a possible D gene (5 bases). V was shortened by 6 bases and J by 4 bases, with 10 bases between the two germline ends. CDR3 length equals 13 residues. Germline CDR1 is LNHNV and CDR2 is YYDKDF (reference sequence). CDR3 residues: CATSIQVNQPQHF. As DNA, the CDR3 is TGTGCCACCAGTATACAGGTTAATCAGCCCCAGCATTTT.

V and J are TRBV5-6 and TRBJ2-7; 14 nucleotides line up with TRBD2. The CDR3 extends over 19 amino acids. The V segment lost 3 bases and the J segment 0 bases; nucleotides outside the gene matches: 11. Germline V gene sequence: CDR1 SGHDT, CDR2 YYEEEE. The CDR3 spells CASSWKPGLAGVSSYEQYF. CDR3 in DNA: TGTGCCAGCAGCTGGAAGCCGGGACTAGCGGGGGTAAGCTCCTACGAGCAGTACTTC.

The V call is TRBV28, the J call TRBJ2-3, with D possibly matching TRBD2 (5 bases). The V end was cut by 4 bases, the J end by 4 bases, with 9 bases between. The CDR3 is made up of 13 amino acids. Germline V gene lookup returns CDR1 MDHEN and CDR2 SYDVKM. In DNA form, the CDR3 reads TGTGCCAGCAGTTCCACTAGTCCAGATACGCAGTATTTT. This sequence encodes CASSSTSPDTQYF.

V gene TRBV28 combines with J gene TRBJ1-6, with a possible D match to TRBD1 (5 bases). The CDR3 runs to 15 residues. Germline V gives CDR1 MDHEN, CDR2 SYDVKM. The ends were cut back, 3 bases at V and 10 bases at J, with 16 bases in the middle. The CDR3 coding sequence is TGTGCCAGCAGTTTTCAAGCAGGGTCTATGTCACCCCTCCACTTT. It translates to CASSFQAGSMSPLHF.

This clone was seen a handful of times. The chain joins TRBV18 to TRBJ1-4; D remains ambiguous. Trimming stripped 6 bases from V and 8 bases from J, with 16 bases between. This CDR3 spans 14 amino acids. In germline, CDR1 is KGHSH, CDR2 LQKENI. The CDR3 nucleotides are TGTGCCAGCTCTCCGGAGATGACGGGAGAAAAACTGTTTTTT. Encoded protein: CASSPEMTGEKLFF.

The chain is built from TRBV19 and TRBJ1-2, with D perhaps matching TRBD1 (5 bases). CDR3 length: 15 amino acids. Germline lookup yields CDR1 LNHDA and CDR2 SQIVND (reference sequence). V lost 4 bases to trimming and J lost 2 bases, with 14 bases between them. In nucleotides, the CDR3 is TGTGCCAGTAGTACCCCGATACGGGGGAACTATGGCTACACCTTC. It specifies CASSTPIRGNYGYTF.

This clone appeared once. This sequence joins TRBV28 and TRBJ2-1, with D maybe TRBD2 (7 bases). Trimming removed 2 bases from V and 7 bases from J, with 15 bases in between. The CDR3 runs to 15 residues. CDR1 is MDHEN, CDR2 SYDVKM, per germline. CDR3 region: CASSLGGALGNEQFF. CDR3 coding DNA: TGTGCCAGCAGTTTAGGGGGGGCTCTGGGAAATGAGCAGTTCTTC.

DNA for the CDR3: TGTGCCAGCAGTGAAAGTGCGACAGGCTATGGCTACACCTTC. Amino acid sequence: CASSESATGYGYTF. The chain uses TRBV6-1 and TRBJ1-2, with a possible D match to TRBD1 (6 bases). V lost 2 bases and J lost 4, with 11 bases in between. Germline loops: CDR1 MNHNS, CDR2 SASEGT. The CDR3 loop spans 14 amino acids.

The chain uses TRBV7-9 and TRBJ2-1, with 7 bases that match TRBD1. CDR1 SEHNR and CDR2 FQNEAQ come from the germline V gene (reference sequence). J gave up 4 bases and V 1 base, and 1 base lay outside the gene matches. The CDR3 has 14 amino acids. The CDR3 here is CASSLEGQYNEQFF. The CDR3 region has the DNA TGTGCCAGCAGCTTAGAGGGACAGTACAATGAGCAGTTCTTC.

CDR3 region: CASSRMLRETQYF. The CDR3 DNA reads as TGCGCCAGCAGCCGTATGCTGAGGGAGACCCAGTACTTC. The V gene is TRBV4-1, the J gene TRBJ2-5, with D unresolved. This CDR3 has 13 residues. Germline V gene sequence: CDR1 MGHRA, CDR2 YSYEKL. Trimming took 4 bases from V and 5 from J, leaving 11 bases between them.

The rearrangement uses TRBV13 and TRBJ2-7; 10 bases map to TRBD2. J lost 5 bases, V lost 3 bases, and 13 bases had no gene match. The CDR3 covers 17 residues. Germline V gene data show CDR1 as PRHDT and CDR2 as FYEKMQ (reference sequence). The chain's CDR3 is CASSFYYLAGATHEQYF. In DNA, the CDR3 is TGTGCCAGCAGCTTTTATTACCTAGCGGGGGCTACTCACGAGCAGTACTTC.

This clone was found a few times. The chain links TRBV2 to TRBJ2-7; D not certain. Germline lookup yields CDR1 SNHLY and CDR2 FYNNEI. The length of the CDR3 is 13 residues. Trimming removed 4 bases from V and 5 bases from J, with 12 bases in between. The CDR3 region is CASSVDIPHEQYF. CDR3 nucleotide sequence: TGTGCCAGCAGTGTAGATATTCCCCACGAGCAGTACTTC.

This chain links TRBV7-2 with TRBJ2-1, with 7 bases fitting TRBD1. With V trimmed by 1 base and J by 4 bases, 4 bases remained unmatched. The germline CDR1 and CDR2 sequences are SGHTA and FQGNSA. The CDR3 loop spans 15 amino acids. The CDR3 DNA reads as TGTGCCAGCAGCTTAGAACAGGGGATTTACAATGAGCAGTTCTTC. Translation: CASSLEQGIYNEQFF.

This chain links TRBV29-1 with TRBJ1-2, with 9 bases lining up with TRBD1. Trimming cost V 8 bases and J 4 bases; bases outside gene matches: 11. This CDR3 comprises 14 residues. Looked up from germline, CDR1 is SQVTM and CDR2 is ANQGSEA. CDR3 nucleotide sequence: TGCAGCCTTGGATCGACAGGGGGAATCTATGGCTACACCTTC. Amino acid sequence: CSLGSTGGIYGYTF.

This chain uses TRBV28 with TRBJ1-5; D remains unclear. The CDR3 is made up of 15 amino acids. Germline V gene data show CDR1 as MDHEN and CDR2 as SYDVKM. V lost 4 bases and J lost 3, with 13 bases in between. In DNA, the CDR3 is TGTGCCAGCAGTTCCTCCGGGAGCGCCAATCAGCCCCAGCATTTT. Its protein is CASSSSGSANQPQHF.

This CDR3 reads CASSSTGVSGNTIYF. The CDR3 nucleotides are TGTGCCAGCAGTTCTACAGGGGTCTCTGGAAACACCATATATTTT. The J gene is TRBJ1-3, the V gene TRBV6-6; 7 nucleotides match TRBD1. The CDR3 length is 15 residues. CDR1 MNHNY and CDR2 SVGAGI come from the germline V gene (reference sequence). After removal of 4 bases from V and 0 bases from J, the junction contained 3 bases not matched to a gene.

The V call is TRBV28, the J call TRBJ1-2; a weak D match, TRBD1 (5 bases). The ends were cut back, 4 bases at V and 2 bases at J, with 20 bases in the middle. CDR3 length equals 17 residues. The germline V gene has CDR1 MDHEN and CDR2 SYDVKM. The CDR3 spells CASSSQTASQWNYGYTF. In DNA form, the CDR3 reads TGTGCCAGCAGTTCACAGACAGCATCACAATGGAACTATGGCTACACCTTC.

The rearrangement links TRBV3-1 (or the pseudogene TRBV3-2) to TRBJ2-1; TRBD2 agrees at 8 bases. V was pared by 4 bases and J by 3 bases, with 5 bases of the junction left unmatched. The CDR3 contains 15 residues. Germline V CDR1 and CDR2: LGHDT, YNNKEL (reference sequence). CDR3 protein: CASSPRGGGYNEQFF. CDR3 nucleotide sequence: TGTGCCAGCAGCCCCCGGGGGGGCGGCTACAATGAGCAGTTCTTC.

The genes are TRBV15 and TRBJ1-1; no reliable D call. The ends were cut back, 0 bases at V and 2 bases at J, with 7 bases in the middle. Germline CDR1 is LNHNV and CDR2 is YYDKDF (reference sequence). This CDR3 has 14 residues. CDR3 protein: CATSRETFNTEAFF. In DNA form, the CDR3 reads TGTGCCACCAGCAGAGAGACATTCAACACTGAAGCTTTCTTT. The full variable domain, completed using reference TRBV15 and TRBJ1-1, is DAMVIQNPRYQVTQFGKPVTLSCSQTLNHNVMYWYQQKSSQAPKLLFHYYDKDFNNEADTPDNFQSRRPNTSFCFLDIRSPGLGDTAMYLCATSRETFNTEAFFGQGTRLTVV.

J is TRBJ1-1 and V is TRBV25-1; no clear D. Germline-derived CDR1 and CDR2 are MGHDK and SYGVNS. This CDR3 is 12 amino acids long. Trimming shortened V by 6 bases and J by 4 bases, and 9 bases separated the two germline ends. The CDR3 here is CASRRALTEAFF. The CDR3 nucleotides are TGTGCCAGCAGGCGGGCCCTCACTGAAGCTTTCTTT.

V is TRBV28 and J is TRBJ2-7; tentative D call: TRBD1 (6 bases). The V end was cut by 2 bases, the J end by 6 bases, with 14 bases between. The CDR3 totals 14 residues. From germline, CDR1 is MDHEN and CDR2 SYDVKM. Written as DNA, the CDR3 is TGTGCCAGCAGTTTACACAGGGAGATTACCGAGCAGTACTTC. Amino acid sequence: CASSLHREITEQYF.

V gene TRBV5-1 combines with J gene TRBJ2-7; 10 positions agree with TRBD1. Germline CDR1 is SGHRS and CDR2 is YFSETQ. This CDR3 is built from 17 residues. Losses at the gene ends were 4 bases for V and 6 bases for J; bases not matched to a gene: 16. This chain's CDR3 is CASSVLGDRGSLGEQYF. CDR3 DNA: TGCGCCAGCAGCGTACTCGGGGACAGGGGTTCCCTCGGCGAGCAGTACTTC.

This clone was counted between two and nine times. CDR3 DNA: TGCAGTGCTAGTCCACTAGACGGGCAAGAGACCCAGTACTTC. Translated, it gives CSASPLDGQETQYF. The V gene is TRBV20-1, the J gene TRBJ2-5; TRBD2 might be the D (5 bases). V was pared by 3 bases and J by 2 bases, with 13 bases between. The CDR3 extends over 14 amino acids. From germline, CDR1 is DFQATT and CDR2 SNEGSKA (reference sequence).

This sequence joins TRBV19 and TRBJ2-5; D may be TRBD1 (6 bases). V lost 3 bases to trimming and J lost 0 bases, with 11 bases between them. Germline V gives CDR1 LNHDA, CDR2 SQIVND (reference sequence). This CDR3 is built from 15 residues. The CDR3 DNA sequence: TGTGCCAGTAGTATGGACGGACAGTACCAAGAGACCCAGTACTTC. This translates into CASSMDGQYQETQYF.

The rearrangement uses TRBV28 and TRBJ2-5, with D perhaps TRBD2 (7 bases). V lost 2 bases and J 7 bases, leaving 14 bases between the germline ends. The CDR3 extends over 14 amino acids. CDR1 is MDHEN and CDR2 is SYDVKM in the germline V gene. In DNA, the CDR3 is TGTGCCAGCAGTTTAAAGGGGGGGCTAGGGACCCAGTACTTC. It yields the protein CASSLKGGLGTQYF. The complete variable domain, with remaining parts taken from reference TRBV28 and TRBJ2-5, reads DVKVTQSSRYLVKRTGEKVFLECVQDMDHENMFWYRQDPGLGLRLIYFSYDVKMKEKGDIPEGYSVSREKKERFSLILESASTNQTSMYLCASSLKGGLGTQYFGPGTRLLVL.